These 19 T cell receptor beta chains were all obtained from the same sample, sequenced in a study of T cell responses to AZD1222 COVID-19 vaccine. Clones were sequenced by immunoSEQ multiplex PCR, and TCRdb holds only the in-frame ones, with some missing. Of more than 250,000 clones in the sample, 85% to 95% were seen once. Source: peripheral blood, taken on day 0 of AZD1222 vaccination. These TCRs come from an adult in good health.

This chain connects TRBV5-8 to TRBJ2-7, with D tentatively TRBD2 (6 bases). CDR3 length: 15 amino acids. V lost 3 bases and J lost 1, with 14 bases in between. CDR1 is SGHTS, CDR2 YDEGEE, per germline. CDR3 protein: CASSSRLGGSYEQYF. In DNA, the CDR3 is TGTGCCAGCAGCTCGCGTCTGGGGGGATCCTACGAGCAGTACTTC.

This clone showed up just once. The V call is TRBV6-2 or TRBV6-3, the J call TRBJ1-5; 10 bases are a match to TRBD1. CDR1 MNHEY and CDR2 SVGEGT come from the germline V gene. The CDR3 runs 16 residues. The V and J ends lost 2 bases and 1 base, in that order; junction bases with no gene match: 2. This chain's CDR3 is CASSYQDRGSNQPQHF. The CDR3 region has the DNA TGTGCCAGCAGTTACCAGGACAGGGGGAGCAATCAGCCCCAGCATTTT.

The chain has TRBV7-2 and TRBJ2-3, with TRBD1 matching over 8 bases. Per germline, CDR1 SGHTA and CDR2 FQGNSA. The trim removed 6 bases at V and 5 bases at J, leaving 10 bases unmatched. The CDR3 loop spans 15 amino acids. The CDR3, as DNA: TGTGCCAGCAGTTCCCCAGGACAGGGAGAAGATACGCAGTATTTT. It encodes CASSSPGQGEDTQYF.

In nucleotides, the CDR3 is TGCACCAGCAGCCAAGGAGCCCCCCGACCCCCTGAGCAGTACTTC. It codes for CTSSQGAPRPPEQYF. The V and J genes are TRBV1 and TRBJ2-7. TRBV1 is designated a pseudogene. The CDR3 consists of 15 residues.

This chain connects TRBV6-1 to TRBJ2-1, with D perhaps TRBD2 (5 bases). CDR1 and CDR2 (germline): MNHNS, SASEGT. The ends were cut back, 5 bases at V and 7 bases at J, with 21 bases in the middle. This CDR3 region has 16 residues. CDR3 sequence (DNA): TGTGCCAGCAGTAAAGAGGCCACTACATGGGAGAATGAGCAGTTCTTC. It translates to CASSKEATTWENEQFF.

This clone was seen only once. J is TRBJ2-2 and V is TRBV10-3; a weak D match, TRBD2 (6 bases). The V end was cut by 6 bases, the J end by 5 bases, with 10 bases between. Germline CDR1 reads ENHRY; CDR2 reads SYGVKD. This CDR3 contains 13 residues. The CDR3 sequence: CAIRIGGTGELFF. The CDR3 DNA sequence: TGTGCCATCAGGATTGGGGGGACCGGGGAGCTGTTTTTT.

The V gene is TRBV2, the J gene TRBJ1-5; tentatively, D is TRBD1 (6 bases). CDR1 is SNHLY, CDR2 FYNNEI, per germline. This CDR3 has 14 residues. Trimming took 7 bases from V and 4 from J, leaving 14 bases between them. The CDR3 loop is CASNIPDRNQPQHF. DNA of the CDR3: TGTGCCAGCAATATACCGGACAGAAATCAGCCCCAGCATTTT.

V usage is TRBV27 and J usage is TRBJ1-6; 7 nucleotides line up with TRBD1. The length of the CDR3 is 18 residues. Germline assignment: CDR1 MNHEY and CDR2 SMNVEV (reference sequence). V gave up 5 bases and J gave up 0 bases; unmatched junction bases: 10. In DNA form, the CDR3 reads TGTGCCAGCAGTCCCCCCGACAGGGCGAGCTCCTATAATTCACCCCTCCACTTT. This gives the protein CASSPPDRASSYNSPLHF.

The chain is built from TRBV19 and TRBJ2-2, with 8 positions matching TRBD2. The CDR3 loop spans 15 amino acids. Looked up from germline, CDR1 is LNHDA and CDR2 is SQIVND (reference sequence). Trimming removed 3 bases from V and 6 bases from J; junction bases left unmatched: 6. CDR3: CASSILAGVPGELFF. DNA for the CDR3: TGTGCCAGTAGTATTCTAGCGGGCGTGCCCGGGGAGCTGTTTTTT.

V is TRBV7-9 and J is TRBJ2-1; weak D call: TRBD1 (6 bases). The CDR3 is 13 amino acids. Germline lookup yields CDR1 SEHNR and CDR2 FQNEAQ (reference sequence). V was pared by 5 bases and J by 8 bases, with 13 bases between. The CDR3 protein is CASSPNRVYEQFF. CDR3 nucleotides: TGTGCCAGCAGCCCTAACAGGGTCTATGAGCAGTTCTTC.

The chain joins TRBV5-1 to TRBJ1-6; D gene unclear. CDR1 is SGHRS and CDR2 is YFSETQ in the germline V gene. The CDR3 covers 13 residues. V was trimmed by 4 bases and J by 8 bases, leaving 10 bases between them. CDR3 sequence (DNA): TGCGCCAGCAGCAGGACCGGGGATTCACCCCTCCACTTT. Its translation: CASSRTGDSPLHF.

In the case of this clone: Other DNA sequences in this sample translate to the same CDR3. The chain employs TRBV28 and TRBJ1-1; 8 nucleotides agree with TRBD1. Germline V gene sequence: CDR1 MDHEN, CDR2 SYDVKM. The V segment lost 4 bases and the J segment 2 bases; nucleotides outside the gene matches: 3. The CDR3 runs 14 residues. In nucleotides, the CDR3 is TGTGCCAGCAGTTCCGGACAGGGAAACACTGAAGCTTTCTTT. Protein sequence: CASSSGQGNTEAFF.

This clone was seen just once. The chain couples TRBV19 to TRBJ2-7; the match to TRBD1 covers 10 bases. Germline CDR1 is LNHDA and CDR2 is SQIVND (reference sequence). The CDR3 totals 15 residues. V gave up 5 bases and J gave up 4 bases; unmatched junction bases: 8. In nucleotides, the CDR3 is TGTGCCAGTAGTCCAACCGGGACAGGGGAATACGAGCAGTACTTC. Translating gives CASSPTGTGEYEQYF.

This chain connects TRBV4-1 to TRBJ2-3, with 12 nucleotides matching TRBD2. The CDR3 extends over 22 amino acids. The V gene end was trimmed by 0 bases and the J gene end by 0 bases; junction bases not matched to a gene: 16. Germline values: CDR1 MGHRA, CDR2 YSYEKL. The chain's CDR3 is CASSQEERVRWTSGTSTDTQYF. The CDR3 DNA follows: TGCGCCAGCAGCCAAGAAGAGAGGGTTAGATGGACTAGCGGGACAAGCACAGATACGCAGTATTTT.

V usage is TRBV10-3 and J usage is TRBJ2-5; D remains ambiguous. V lost 9 bases and J lost 2, with 10 bases in between. Germline loops: CDR1 ENHRY, CDR2 SYGVKD. This CDR3 comprises 12 residues. The CDR3 region is CAISSGQETQYF. For the CDR3, the DNA is TGTGCCATTTCAAGTGGGCAAGAGACCCAGTACTTC.

This clone has a single count. The chain recombines TRBV6-6 with TRBJ2-1; no firm D call. This CDR3 contains 13 residues. Germline V lookup: CDR1 MNHNY, CDR2 SVGAGI (reference sequence). V lost 7 bases, J lost 2 bases, and 9 bases lay in between. CDR3 coding DNA: TGTGCCAGCACCCAGACCCCCTACAATGAGCAGTTCTTC. It is translated as CASTQTPYNEQFF.

This chain joins TRBV28 and TRBJ2-3; TRBD2 is a possible D gene (6 bases). Trimming left V 5 bases short and J 2 bases short, with 8 bases between. The CDR3 covers 13 residues. Germline assignment: CDR1 MDHEN and CDR2 SYDVKM. The CDR3 DNA follows: TGTGCCAGCAGTGGCGGGGACACAGATACGCAGTATTTT. Protein sequence: CASSGGDTDTQYF.

This clone has a single count. V usage is TRBV7-8 and J usage is TRBJ2-2; 8 positions agree with TRBD2. Losses at the gene ends were 8 bases for V and 2 bases for J; bases not matched to a gene: 13. This CDR3 has 17 residues. Per the germline V gene, CDR1 is SGHVS and CDR2 is FQNEAQ. The chain's CDR3 is CASLWGSGGGNTGELFF. CDR3 nucleotides: TGTGCCAGCCTCTGGGGTTCGGGAGGGGGAAACACCGGGGAGCTGTTTTTT. Looking up the rest from reference TRBV7-8 and TRBJ2-2 gives the full variable domain: GAGVSQSPRYKVAKRGQDVALRCDPISGHVSLFWYQQALGQGPEFLTYFQNEAQLDKSGLPSDRFFAERPEGSVSTLKIQRTQQEDSAVYLCASLWGSGGGNTGELFFGEGSRLTVL.

The V gene is TRBV2, the J gene TRBJ2-7, with TRBD1 matching 9 bases. Germline V gives CDR1 SNHLY, CDR2 FYNNEI. The CDR3 covers 14 residues. V lost 5 bases, J lost 2 bases, and 4 bases stayed unmatched. This chain's CDR3 is CASSPQGAAYEQYF. The DNA for the CDR3 is TGTGCCAGCAGTCCACAGGGGGCGGCCTACGAGCAGTACTTC.